This T cell receptor (beta chain) was identified during a study of shared clonotypes between healthy human individuals. As for the study in general: The people who gave samples were two women and a few men aged 18 to 49.

Unsorted material relied on about 90 million PBMCs as the source of genomic DNA. Data came from immunoSEQ multiplex PCR; TCRdb stores just in-frame clones and leaves some out. The repertoire consists of some 490,000 clones, with around 73% occurring once and the leading ten covering more than 10%. The CDR3 covers 17 residues. V shed 5 bases and J 2 bases; nucleotides not matched to a gene: 8. Germline values: CDR1 ENHRY, CDR2 SYGVKD. The V call is TRBV10-3, the J call TRBJ2-5, with TRBD2 matching over 13 bases. This receptor was identified in a woman between 40 and 55 years old in good health. Some clones in this sample may be carry-over from other donors' samples. The sample was PBMCs. The CDR3 nucleotides read TGTGCCATCAGTTCAGGACTAGCGGGAGTTGATCAAGAGACCCAGTACTTC. Translating it yields CAISSGLAGVDQETQYF.